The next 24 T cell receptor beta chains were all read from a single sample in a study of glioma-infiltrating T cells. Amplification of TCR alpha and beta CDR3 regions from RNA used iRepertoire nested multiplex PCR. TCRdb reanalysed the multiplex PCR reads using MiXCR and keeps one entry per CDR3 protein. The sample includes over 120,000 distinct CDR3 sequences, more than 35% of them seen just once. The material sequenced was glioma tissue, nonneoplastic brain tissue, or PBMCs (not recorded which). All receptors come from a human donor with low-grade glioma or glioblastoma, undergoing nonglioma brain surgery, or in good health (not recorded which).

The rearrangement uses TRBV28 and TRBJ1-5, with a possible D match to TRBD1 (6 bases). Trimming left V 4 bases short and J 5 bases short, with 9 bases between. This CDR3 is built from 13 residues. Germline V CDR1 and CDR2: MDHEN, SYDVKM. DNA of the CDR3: TGTGCCAGCAGTTCGAGGGGGGATCAGCCCCAGCATTTT. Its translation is CASSSRGDQPQHF. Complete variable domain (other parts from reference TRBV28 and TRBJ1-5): DVKVTQSSRYLVKRTGEKVFLECVQDMDHENMFWYRQDPGLGLRLIYFSYDVKMKEKGDIPEGYSVSREKKERFSLILESASTNQTSMYLCASSSRGDQPQHFGDGTRLSIL.

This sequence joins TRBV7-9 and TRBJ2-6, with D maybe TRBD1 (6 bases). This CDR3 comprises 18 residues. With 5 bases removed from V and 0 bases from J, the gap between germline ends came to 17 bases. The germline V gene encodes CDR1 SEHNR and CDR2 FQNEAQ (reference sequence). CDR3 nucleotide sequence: TGTGCCAGCAGCCCAACGGACAGTTTGTACTCTGGGGCCAACGTCCTGACTTTC. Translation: CASSPTDSLYSGANVLTF.

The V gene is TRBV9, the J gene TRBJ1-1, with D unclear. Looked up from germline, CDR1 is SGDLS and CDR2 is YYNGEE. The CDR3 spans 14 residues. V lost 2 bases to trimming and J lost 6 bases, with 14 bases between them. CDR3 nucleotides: TGTGCCAGCAGCGTCTTGACCGGCGGCGCTGAAGCTTTCTTT. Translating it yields CASSVLTGGAEAFF.

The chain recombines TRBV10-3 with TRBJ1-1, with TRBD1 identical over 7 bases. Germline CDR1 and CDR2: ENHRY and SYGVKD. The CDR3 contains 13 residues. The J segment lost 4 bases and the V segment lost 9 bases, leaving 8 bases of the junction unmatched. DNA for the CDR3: TGTGCCATTGGGGACAGCTCTATCACTGAAGCTTTCTTT. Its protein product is CAIGDSSITEAFF.

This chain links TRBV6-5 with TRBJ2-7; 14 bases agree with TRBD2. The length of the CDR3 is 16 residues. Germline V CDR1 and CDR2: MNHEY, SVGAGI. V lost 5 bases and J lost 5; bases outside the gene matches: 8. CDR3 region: CASSNRLAGGTDEQYF. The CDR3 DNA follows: TGTGCCAGCAGTAACAGACTAGCGGGGGGGACCGACGAGCAGTACTTC.

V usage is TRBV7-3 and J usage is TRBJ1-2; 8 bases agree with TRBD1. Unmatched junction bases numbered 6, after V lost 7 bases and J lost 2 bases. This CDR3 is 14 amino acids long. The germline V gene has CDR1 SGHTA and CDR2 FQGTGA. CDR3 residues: CASNPGGANYGYTF. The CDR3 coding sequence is TGTGCCAGCAACCCAGGGGGCGCGAACTATGGCTACACCTTC.

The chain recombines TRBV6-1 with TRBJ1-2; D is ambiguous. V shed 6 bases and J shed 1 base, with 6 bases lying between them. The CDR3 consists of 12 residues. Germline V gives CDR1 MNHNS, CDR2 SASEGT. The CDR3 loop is CASSTSNYGYTF. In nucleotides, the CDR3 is TGTGCCAGCAGCACGAGTAACTATGGCTACACCTTC.

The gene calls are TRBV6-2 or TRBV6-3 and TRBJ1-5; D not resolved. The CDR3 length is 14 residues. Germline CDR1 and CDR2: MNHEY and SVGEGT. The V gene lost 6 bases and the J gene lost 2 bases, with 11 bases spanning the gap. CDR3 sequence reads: CASSVESRNQPQHF. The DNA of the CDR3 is TGTGCCAGCAGCGTAGAGTCACGCAATCAGCCCCAGCATTTT.

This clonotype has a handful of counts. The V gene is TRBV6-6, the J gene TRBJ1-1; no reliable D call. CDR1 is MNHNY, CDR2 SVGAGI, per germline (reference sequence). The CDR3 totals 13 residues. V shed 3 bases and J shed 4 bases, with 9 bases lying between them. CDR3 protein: CASSYGFGTEAFF. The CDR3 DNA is TGTGCCAGCAGTTATGGCTTTGGCACTGAAGCTTTCTTT.

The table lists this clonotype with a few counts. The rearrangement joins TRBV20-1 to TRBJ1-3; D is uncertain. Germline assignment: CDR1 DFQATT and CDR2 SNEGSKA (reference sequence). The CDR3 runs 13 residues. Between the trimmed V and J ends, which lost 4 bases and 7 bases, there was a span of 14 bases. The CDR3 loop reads CSAIRAYRNTIYF. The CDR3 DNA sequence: TGCAGTGCTATACGGGCCTATCGGAACACCATATATTTT.

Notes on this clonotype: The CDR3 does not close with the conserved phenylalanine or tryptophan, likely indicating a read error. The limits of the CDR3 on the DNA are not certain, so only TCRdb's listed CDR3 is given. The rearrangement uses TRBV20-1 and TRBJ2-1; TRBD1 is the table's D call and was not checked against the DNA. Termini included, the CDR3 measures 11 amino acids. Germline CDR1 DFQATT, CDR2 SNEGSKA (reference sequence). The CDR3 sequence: CSARPEWDEFL.

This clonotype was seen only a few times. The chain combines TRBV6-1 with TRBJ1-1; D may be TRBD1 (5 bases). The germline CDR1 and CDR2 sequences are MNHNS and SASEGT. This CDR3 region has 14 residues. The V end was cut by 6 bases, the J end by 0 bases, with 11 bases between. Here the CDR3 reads CASRGDGMNTEAFF. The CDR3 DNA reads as TGTGCCAGCAGAGGGGACGGGATGAACACTGAAGCTTTCTTT.

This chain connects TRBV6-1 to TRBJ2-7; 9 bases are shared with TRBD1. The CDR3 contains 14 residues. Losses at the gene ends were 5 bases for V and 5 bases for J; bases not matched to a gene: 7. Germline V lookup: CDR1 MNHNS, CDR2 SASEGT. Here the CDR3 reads CASSWGQGSHEQYF. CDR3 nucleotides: TGTGCCAGCAGTTGGGGACAGGGAAGCCACGAGCAGTACTTC.

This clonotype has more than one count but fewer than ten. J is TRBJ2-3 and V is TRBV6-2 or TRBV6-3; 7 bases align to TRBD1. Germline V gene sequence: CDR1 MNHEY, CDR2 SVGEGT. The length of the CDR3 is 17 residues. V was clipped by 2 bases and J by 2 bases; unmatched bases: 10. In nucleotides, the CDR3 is TGTGCCAGCAGTTACCCCAGGACAGGTCTCTCCACAGATACGCAGTATTTT. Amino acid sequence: CASSYPRTGLSTDTQYF.

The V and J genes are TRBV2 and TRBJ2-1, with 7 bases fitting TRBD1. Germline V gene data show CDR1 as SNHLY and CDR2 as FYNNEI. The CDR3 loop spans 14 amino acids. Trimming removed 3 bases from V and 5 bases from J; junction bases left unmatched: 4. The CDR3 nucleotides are TGTGCCAGCAGTGAGTGGCAGGGGGACAATGAGCAGTTCTTC. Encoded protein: CASSEWQGDNEQFF. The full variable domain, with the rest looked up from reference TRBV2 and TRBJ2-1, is EPEVTQTPSHQVTQMGQEVILRCVPISNHLYFYWYRQILGQKVEFLVSFYNNEISEKSEIFDDQFSVERPDGSNFTLKIRSTKLEDSAMYFCASSEWQGDNEQFFGPGTRLTVL.

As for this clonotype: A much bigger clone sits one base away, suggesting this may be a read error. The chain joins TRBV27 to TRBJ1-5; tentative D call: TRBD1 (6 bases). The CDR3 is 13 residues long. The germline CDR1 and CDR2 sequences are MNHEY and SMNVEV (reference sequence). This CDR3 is CASNLQGSQPQHF. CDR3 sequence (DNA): TGTGCCAGCAATTTACAGGGAAGTCAGCCCCAGCATTTT.

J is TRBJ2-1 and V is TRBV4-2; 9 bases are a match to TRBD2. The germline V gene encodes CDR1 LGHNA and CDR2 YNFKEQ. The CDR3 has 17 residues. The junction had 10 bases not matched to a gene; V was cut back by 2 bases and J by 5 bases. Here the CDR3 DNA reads TGTGCCAGCAGCCAATTGGGGGGCATAGCGGGGGACAATGAGCAGTTCTTC. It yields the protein CASSQLGGIAGDNEQFF.

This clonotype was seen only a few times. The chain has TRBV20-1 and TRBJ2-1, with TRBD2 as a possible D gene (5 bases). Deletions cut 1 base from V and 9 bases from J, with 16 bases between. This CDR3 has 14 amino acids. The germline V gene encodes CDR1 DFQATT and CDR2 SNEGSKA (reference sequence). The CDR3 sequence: CSARVTRGNPEQFF. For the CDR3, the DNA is TGCAGTGCTAGAGTCACTAGAGGCAATCCTGAGCAGTTCTTC.

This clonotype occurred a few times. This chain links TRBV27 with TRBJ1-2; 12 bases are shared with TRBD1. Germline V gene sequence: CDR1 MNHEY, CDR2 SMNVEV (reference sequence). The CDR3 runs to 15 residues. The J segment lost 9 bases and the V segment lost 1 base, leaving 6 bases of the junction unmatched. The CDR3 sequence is CASSLFGTGGSSYTF. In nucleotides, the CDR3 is TGTGCCAGCAGTTTATTTGGGACAGGGGGCTCTAGCTACACCTTC.

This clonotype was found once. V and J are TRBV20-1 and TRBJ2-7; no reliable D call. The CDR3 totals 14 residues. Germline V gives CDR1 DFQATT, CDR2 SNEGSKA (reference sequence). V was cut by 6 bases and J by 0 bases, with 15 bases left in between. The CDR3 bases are TGCAGTGCCATTGAGGCCCGGAGCTCCTACGAGCAGTACTTC. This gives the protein CSAIEARSSYEQYF.

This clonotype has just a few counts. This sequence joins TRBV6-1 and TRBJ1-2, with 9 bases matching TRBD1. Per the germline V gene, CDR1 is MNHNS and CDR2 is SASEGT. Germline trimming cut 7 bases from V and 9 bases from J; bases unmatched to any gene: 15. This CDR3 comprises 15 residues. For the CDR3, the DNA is TGTGCCAGCACGGGGCTGACAGGGGGACGAGTCCGCTACACCTTC. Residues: CASTGLTGGRVRYTF.

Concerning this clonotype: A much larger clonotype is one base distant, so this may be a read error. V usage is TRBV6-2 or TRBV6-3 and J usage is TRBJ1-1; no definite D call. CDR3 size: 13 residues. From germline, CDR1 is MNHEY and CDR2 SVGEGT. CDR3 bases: TGTGCCAGCAGAAGTCCGATGAACAATGAAGCTTTCTTT. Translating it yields CASRSPMNNEAFF.

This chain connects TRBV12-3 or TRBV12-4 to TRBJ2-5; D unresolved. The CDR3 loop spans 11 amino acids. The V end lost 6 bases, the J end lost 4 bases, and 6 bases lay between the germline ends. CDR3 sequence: CASSRGETQYF. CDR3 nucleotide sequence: TGTGCCAGCAGCCGAGGAGAGACCCAGTACTTC.

CDR3 in DNA: TGTGCCAGCAGTTTTCGCGGGACATTAACCGGGGAGCTGTTTTTT. This encodes CASSFRGTLTGELFF. The chain is built from TRBV12-3 or TRBV12-4 and TRBJ2-2; either TRBD1 or TRBD2 may supply D (6 bases each). V was clipped by 3 bases and J by 5 bases, with 13 bases between them. This CDR3 is built from 15 residues.